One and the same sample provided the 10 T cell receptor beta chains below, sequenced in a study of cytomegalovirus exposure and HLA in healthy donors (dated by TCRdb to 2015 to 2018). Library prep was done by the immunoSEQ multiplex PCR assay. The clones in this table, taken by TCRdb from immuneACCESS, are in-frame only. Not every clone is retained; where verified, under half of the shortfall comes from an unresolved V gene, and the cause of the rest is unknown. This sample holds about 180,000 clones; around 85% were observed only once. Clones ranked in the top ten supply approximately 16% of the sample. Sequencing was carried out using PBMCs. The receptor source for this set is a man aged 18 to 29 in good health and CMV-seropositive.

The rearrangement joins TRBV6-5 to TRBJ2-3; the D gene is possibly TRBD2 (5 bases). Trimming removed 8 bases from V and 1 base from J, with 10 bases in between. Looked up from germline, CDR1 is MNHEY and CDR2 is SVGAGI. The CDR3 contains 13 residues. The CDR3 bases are TGTGCCAGCCTCCTAGCTGGCACAGATACGCAGTATTTT. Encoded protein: CASLLAGTDTQYF.

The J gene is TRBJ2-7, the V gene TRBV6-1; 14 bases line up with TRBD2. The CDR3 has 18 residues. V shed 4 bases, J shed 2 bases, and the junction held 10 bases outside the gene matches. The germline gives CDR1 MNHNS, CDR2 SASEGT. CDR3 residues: CASSAPGLAGVVPYEQYF. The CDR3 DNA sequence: TGTGCCAGCAGTGCCCCGGGACTAGCGGGAGTAGTCCCCTACGAGCAGTACTTC.

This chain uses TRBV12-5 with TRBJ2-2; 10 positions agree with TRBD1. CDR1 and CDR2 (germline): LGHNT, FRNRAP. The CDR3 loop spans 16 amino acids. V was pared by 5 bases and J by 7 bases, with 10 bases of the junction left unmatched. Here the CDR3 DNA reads TGTGCTAGTGGTCCAAGACAGGGGGCGCTTATCGGGGAGCTGTTTTTT. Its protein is CASGPRQGALIGELFF. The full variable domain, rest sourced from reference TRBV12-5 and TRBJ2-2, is DARVTQTPRHKVTEMGQEVTMRCQPILGHNTVFWYRQTMMQGLELLAYFRNRAPLDDSGMPKDRFSAEMPDATLATLKIQPSEPRDSAVYFCASGPRQGALIGELFFGEGSRLTVL.

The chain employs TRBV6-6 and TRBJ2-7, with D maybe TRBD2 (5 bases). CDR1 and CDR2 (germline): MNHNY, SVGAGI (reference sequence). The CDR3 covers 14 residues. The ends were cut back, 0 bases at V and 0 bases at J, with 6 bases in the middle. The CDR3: CASSYSGSSYEQYF. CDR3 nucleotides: TGTGCCAGCAGTTACTCAGGGAGCTCCTACGAGCAGTACTTC.

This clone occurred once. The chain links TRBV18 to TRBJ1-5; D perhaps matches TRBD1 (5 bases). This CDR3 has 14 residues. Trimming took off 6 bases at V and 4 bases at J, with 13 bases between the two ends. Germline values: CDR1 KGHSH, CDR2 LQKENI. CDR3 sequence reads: CASSTRGGNQPQHF. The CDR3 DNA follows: TGTGCCAGCTCGACTAGGGGCGGTAATCAGCCCCAGCATTTT.

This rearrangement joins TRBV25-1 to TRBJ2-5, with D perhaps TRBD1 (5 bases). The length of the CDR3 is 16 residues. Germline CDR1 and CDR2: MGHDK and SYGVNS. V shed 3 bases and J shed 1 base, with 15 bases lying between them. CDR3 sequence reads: CASSESTAHLQETQYF. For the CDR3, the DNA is TGTGCCAGCAGTGAGTCGACAGCACATCTCCAAGAGACCCAGTACTTC. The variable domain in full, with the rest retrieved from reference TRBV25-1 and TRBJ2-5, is EADIYQTPRYLVIGTGKKITLECSQTMGHDKMYWYQQDPGMELHLIHYSYGVNSTEKGDLSSESTVSRIRTEHFPLTLESARPSHTSQYLCASSESTAHLQETQYFGPGTRLLVL.

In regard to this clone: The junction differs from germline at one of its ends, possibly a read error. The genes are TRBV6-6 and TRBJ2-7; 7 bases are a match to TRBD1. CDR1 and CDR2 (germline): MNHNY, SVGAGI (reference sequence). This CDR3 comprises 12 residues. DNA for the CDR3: TGTGCCAGCAGAGGGGGTCAAGGGGGCGCTTCGTTC. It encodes CASRGGQGGASF.

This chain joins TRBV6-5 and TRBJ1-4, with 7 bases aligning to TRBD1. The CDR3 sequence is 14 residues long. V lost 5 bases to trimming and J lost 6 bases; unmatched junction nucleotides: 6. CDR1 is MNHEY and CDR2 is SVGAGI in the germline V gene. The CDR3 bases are TGTGCCAGCAGTCTCCACAGGGGCCATGAAAAACTGTTTTTT. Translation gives CASSLHRGHEKLFF.

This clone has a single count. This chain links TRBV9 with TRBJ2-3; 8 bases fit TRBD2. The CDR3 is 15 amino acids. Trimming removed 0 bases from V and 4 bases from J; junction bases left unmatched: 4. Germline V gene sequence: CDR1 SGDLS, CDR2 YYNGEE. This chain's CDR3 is CASSVATGGADTQYF. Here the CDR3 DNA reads TGTGCCAGCAGCGTAGCTACCGGGGGGGCAGATACGCAGTATTTT.

The CDR3, as DNA: TGTGCCAGCAGCTTAGCGCTGGAGTTAACTGGAAACACCATATATTTT. As protein: CASSLALELTGNTIYF. The chain couples TRBV7-9 to TRBJ1-3, with D hard to call. Trimming shortened V by 0 bases and J by 2 bases, and 11 bases separated the two germline ends. Per germline, CDR1 SEHNR and CDR2 FQNEAQ (reference sequence). The CDR3 has 16 residues.